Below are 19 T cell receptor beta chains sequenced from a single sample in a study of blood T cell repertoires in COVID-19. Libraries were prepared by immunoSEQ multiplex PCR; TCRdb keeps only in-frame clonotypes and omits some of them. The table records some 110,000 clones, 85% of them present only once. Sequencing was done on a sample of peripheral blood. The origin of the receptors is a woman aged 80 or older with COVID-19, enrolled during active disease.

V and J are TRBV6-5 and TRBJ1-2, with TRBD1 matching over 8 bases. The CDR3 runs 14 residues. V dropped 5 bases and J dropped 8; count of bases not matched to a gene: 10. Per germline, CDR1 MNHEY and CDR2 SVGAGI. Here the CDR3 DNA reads TGTGCCAGCAGTAGGGACAGGCCCACTAGCGGCTACACCTTC. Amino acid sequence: CASSRDRPTSGYTF.

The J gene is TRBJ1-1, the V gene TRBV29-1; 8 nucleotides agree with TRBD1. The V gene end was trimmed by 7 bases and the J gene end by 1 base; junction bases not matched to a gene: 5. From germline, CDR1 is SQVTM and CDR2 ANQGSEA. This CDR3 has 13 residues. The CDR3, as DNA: TGCAGCGCCCCGGACAGGGCGAACACTGAAGCTTTCTTT. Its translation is CSAPDRANTEAFF.

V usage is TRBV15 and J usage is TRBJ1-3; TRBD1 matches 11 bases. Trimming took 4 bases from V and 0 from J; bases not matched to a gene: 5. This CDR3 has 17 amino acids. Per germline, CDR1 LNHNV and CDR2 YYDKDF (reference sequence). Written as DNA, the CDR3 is TGTGCCACCAGCACTCGGACAGGGGGCGACTCTGGAAACACCATATATTTT. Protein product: CATSTRTGGDSGNTIYF.

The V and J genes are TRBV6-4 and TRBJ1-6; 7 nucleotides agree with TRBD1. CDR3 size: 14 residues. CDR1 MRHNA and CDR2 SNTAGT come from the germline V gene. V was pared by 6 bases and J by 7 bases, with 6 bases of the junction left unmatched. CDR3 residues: CASSPQGGNSPLHF. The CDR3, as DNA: TGTGCCAGCAGCCCCCAGGGGGGAAATTCACCCCTCCACTTT.

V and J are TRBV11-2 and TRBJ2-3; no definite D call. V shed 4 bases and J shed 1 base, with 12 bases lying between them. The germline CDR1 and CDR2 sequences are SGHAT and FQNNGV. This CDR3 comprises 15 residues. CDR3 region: CASSSPARGTDTQYF. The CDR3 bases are TGTGCCAGCAGCTCGCCAGCTCGGGGCACAGATACGCAGTATTTT.

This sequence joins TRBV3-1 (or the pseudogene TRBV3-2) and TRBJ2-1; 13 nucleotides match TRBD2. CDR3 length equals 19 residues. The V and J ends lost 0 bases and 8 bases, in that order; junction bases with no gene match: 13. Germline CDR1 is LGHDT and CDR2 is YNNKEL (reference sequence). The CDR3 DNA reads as TGTGCCAGCAGCCAAGATCTCTCATTCACTAGCGGGAGGGGCCATGAGCAGTTCTTC. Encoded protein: CASSQDLSFTSGRGHEQFF.

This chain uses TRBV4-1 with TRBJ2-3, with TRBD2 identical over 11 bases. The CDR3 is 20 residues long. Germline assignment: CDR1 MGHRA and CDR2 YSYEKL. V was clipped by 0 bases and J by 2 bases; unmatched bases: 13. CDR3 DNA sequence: TGCGCCAGCAGCCAAGAGGCTCAGGCTGGTAGCGGGAGGGCCACAGATACGCAGTATTTT. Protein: CASSQEAQAGSGRATDTQYF.

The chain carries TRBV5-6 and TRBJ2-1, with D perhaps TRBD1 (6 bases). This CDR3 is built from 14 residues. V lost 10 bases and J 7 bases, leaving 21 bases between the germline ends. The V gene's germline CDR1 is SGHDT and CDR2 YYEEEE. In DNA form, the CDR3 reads TGTGCCGCACAACAGGGACCCTGGGGGAATGAGCAGTTCTTC. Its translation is CAAQQGPWGNEQFF.

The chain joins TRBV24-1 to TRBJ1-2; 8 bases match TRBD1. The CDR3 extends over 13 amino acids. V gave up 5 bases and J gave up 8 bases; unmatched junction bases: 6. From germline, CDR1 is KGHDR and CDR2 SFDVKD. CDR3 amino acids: CATSAADRDGYTF. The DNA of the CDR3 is TGTGCCACCAGTGCCGCGGACAGGGACGGCTACACCTTC.

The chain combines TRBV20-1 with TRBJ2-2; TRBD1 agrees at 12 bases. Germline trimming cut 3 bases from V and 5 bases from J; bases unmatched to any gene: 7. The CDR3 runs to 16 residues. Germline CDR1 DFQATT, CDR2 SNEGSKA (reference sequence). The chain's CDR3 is CSASWGQGARTGELFF. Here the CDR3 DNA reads TGCAGTGCTAGTTGGGGACAGGGGGCCAGAACCGGGGAGCTGTTTTTT.

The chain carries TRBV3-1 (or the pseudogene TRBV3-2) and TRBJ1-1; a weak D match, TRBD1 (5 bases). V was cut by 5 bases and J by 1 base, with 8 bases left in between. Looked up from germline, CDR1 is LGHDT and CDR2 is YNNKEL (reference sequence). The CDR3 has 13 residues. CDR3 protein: CASSSTGNTEAFF. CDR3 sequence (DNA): TGTGCCAGCAGCTCAACAGGGAACACTGAAGCTTTCTTT.

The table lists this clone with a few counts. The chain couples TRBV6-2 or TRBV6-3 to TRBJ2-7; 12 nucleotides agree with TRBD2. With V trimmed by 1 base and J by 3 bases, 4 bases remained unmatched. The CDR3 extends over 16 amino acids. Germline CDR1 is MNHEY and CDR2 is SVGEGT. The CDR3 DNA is TGTGCCAGCAGTTACTGGACTAGCGGGGTAGACTACGAGCAGTACTTC. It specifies CASSYWTSGVDYEQYF.

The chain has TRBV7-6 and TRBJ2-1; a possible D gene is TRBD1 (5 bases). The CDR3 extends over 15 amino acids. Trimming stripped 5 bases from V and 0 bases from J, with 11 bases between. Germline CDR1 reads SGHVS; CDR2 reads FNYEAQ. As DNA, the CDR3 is TGTGCCAGCAGCCCGGACATATCCTCCTACAATGAGCAGTTCTTC. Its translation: CASSPDISSYNEQFF. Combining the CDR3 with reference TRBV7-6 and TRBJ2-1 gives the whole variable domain GAGVSQSPRYKVTKRGQDVALRCDPISGHVSLYWYRQALGQGPEFLTYFNYEAQQDKSGLPNDRFSAERPEGSISTLTIQRTEQRDSAMYRCASSPDISSYNEQFFGPGTRLTVL.

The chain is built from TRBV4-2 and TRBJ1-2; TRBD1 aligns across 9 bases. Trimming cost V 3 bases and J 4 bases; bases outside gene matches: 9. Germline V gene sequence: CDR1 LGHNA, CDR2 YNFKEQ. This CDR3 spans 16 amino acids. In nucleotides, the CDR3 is TGTGCCAGCAGCCAGGATCCGGGACAGGGACCCTATGGCTACACCTTC. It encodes CASSQDPGQGPYGYTF.

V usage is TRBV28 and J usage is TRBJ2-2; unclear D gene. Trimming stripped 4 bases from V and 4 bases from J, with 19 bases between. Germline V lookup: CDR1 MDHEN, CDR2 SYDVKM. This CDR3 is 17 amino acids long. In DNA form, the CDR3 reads TGTGCCAGCAGTTCAATCCGCCTTCAGGTCCGCACCGGGGAGCTGTTTTTT. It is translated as CASSSIRLQVRTGELFF. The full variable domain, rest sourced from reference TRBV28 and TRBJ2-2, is DVKVTQSSRYLVKRTGEKVFLECVQDMDHENMFWYRQDPGLGLRLIYFSYDVKMKEKGDIPEGYSVSREKKERFSLILESASTNQTSMYLCASSSIRLQVRTGELFFGEGSRLTVL.

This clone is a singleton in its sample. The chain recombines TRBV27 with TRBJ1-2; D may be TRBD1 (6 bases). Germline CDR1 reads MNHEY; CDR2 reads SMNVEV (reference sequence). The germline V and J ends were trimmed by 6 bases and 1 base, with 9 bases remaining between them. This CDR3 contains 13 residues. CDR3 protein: CASRTQGNYGYTF. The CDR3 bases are TGTGCCAGCAGGACACAGGGTAACTATGGCTACACCTTC.

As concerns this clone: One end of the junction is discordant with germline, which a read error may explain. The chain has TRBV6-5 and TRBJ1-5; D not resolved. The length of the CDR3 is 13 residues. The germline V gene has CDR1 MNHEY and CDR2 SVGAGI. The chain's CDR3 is CASSRTSDQPQHF. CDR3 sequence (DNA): TGTGCCAGCAGCCGGACTAGCGATCAGCCCCAGCATTTT.

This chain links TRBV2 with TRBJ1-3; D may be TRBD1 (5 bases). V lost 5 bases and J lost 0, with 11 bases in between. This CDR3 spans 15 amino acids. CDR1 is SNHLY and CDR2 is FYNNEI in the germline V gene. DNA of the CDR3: TGTGCCAGCAGTTTAAGACAGTTCTCTGGAAACACCATATATTTT. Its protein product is CASSLRQFSGNTIYF.

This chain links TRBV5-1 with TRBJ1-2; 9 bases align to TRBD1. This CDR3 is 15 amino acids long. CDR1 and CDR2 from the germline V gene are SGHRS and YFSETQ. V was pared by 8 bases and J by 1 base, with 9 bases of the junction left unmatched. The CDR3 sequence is CASNPGTGLNYGYTF. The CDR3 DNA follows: TGCGCCAGTAACCCCGGGACAGGGCTTAACTATGGCTACACCTTC.